This T cell receptor beta chain appears in the sequencing data of a study of shared clonotypes between healthy human individuals (dated by TCRdb to 2020 to 2022). For the wider study: A couple of women and a few men aged 18 to 49 years were included in the cohort. For each donor, CD4 naive and CD4 memory were each given three plates, CD8 naive was given two plates, and CD8 memory was given one plate. Blood TCR repertoires of about 5 healthy adults were deeply sequenced to estimate repertoire size and the extent of clonotype sharing between individuals. To increase sequencing depth and limit assay-specific biases, TCR repertoire library preparation and sequencing were carried out by different laboratories using diverse techniques. Between about 0.94 and 10 billion PBMCs per donor were obtained by leukapheresis.

Remarks on this clone: Its antigen remains unidentified. Per-base quality was not reported, and no clone a single base away is much larger than it.

Overall study outcomes, separate from this receptor: Clonotypes shared by all four sorted-subset donors showed higher generation probabilities than non-shared clonotypes. Because the study included only a small number of donors, the genetic and exposure-history diversity represented was limited. Rarefaction of sorted-subset datasets indicated incomplete sequencing despite the large sequencing depth. Pairwise subsampling indicated that sequencing depth was expected to affect the degree of clonotype sharing among donors. Sampling was limited to blood, and TCR repertoires in tissue likely differ from TCR repertoires in blood. Estimated clonotype richness was generally larger for naive than for memory subsets. Across a few donors, around 5.4% of naive CD4, approximately 3.6% of naive CD8, 2% to 2.5% of memory CD4, and about 0.4% of memory CD8 clonotypes were shared.

CD8 naive samples were CD45RO-negative cells positively selected for CCR7, giving a CD45RA+CCR7+ population that excluded TemRA cells. Healthy HIV-negative adults with no recently reported acute infections or vaccinations were included as donors. Only Caucasian adults living in Nashville, Tennessee, USA were represented among the donors. After blood collection by leukapheresis, PBMCs were isolated using Ficoll-Histopaque density gradient centrifugation and then cryopreserved in the vapor phase of liquid nitrogen. Analytical flow cytometry was used to check the purity and quantity of each magnetically sorted T cell population. Genomic DNA was isolated from every sorted fraction and measured by UV absorbance on a Nanodrop 2000c. CDR1 MGHRA and CDR2 YSYEKL were looked up in the germline V gene. The CDR3 spans 15 residues, from the cysteine through the phenylalanine. This entry keeps only the CDR3 DNA: 45 bases, framed from base 1. V sheds 0 bases and J sheds 1 base, leaving 9 bases between their ends.

Using the deep immunoSEQ assay, multiplex PCR amplified TCR CDR3 regions from genomic DNA. Extracted genomic DNA from each cell subset was spread evenly across all wells of several immunoSEQ 96-well plates, with each plate serving as a replicate. For sorted subsets, each replicate PCR was loaded with 200 ng genomic DNA, equivalent to 30,000 or so T cell genomes. The purified libraries were quantified using a Qubit 3.0 fluorometer, sized with a Bioanalyzer 2100, and then quantified again using the KAPA Library Quantification kit. A separate single-read 150-cycle Illumina NextSeq 550 flow cell was used to sequence each immunoSEQ 96-well plate. The authors' pipeline ran thus. Because the immunoSEQ output included only junctional sequences and no quality scores, the filtering could not be the same as the filtering used for full-length reads. Sequences were annotated with PyIR, a Python wrapper for IgBLAST v1.9, and V/J genes and CDR3 were assigned using IMGT germline references. Reads were filtered out if the reads had weak V/J assignments (E-value above 1e-6), no CDR3, stop codons, out-of-frame junctions, or ambiguous translated residues. V3J clonotypes were defined as sequences sharing the same inferred V gene, J gene, and CDR3 amino acid sequence. Percentage overlap between repertoires was calculated by dividing the number of shared unique clonotypes by the size of the smaller repertoire. RTK rarefaction, the Chao1 estimator, and Recon v2.1 estimates of unobserved clonotypes were used to assess repertoire richness. OLGA was used to compute generation probabilities for all TCRbeta clonotypes that the gDNA method yielded from a handful of donors. TCRdb obtained this table from immuneACCESS and retained in-frame rearrangements with V and J assigned. These tables miss some clones; where compared with another copy, unresolved V genes account for less than half of the shortfall, and the remainder is unexplained. The D gene and trimming were derived from the DNA, and the V and J assignments and clone size from that table. This sample holds about 580,000 clones; 95% to 98% were observed only once. The ten largest clones capture 0.3% of the sample.

Rearrangement joined TRBV4-1 to TRBJ1-1; the D gene is perhaps TRBD1, from 6 matching bases. The receptor was isolated from a man aged 25-45 years in good health. The sequenced sample was naive CD8+ T cells sorted from blood. The cell subset or site label corresponds to: CD45RA+CCR7+. This receptor carries the CDR3 CASSQETGPNTEAFF. The DNA sequence is TGCGCCAGCAGCCAAGAAACAGGGCCGAACACTGAAGCTTTCTTT.